This T cell receptor (beta chain) was profiled in a study of cytomegalovirus exposure and HLA in healthy donors (dated by TCRdb to the late 2010s). Study-level background: In an earlier analysis of approximately 500 of the donors, 250 to 300 Gb of sequence data and some 120 million unique TCR beta sequences from about 190 million T cells were reported. HLA typing covered class I and class II loci at four-digit resolution. The study aimed to test whether signatures of past pathogen exposure could be identified by cataloging public T cell receptors. The study combined high-throughput TCR immunosequencing, statistical association of individual TCRs with disease status, and machine learning to predict cytomegalovirus infection status. A later analysis re-analyzed previously published TCR beta repertoires from 660 or so donors and added high-resolution HLA genotyping to study TCR occurrence patterns. Of the 398 genotyped donors, about 80% fell in the genetic ancestry cluster associated with self-reported Caucasian donors. Using immunosequencing, the study profiled T cell repertoires from approximately 700 subjects and related those repertoires to cytomegalovirus serostatus. Genome-wide SNP genotypes for about 55% of the 666 donors were used in a later genetic analysis, which treated that subset as a discovery cohort. Several DR-DQ haplotypes were handled as single units for association and clustering, since linkage in the cohort was strong. About 330 gigabases of sequencing data and 70 million to 100 million unique TCR sequences made up an early release that covered 640 HLA-typed donors. Typing coverage varied by locus: 629-630 donors for A, B, C, DRB1 and DQB1; more than 500 for DQA1; about 570 for DPA1; more than 450 for DPB1. On average, around 230,000 unique TCR beta nucleotide sequences were sequenced per donor among some 430 genotyped donors of the cohort, with roughly 19% of those sequences being non-productive. Besides the first cohort of approximately 670 subjects, a separate validation cohort made up of 120 different subjects was used. An earlier analysis of about 620 of the donors applied high-throughput TCR beta sequencing to assess whether each TCR beta V gene segment acted as functional or pseudogenic. Donor age, sex, ethnicity and CMV serostatus were compiled together with the repertoire data. Every discovery cohort repertoire had been produced on one sequencing platform. The later analysis used no new phenotypic data to find candidate immune exposures, relying instead on TCR beta sequences and their occurrence across donors. Study-wide conclusions, independent of this receptor: According to a later analysis, TCR association rates differed among HLA loci, with DRB1 alleles showing the most associated TCRs and HLA-C alleles showing the fewest. Most TCR sequences were seen in very few donors, while some public TCRs were found in many individuals. According to the authors, the approach could potentially be generalized to other disease states and immunological phenotypes. In both the original and validation cohorts, the classifier was reported to diagnose cytomegalovirus status with high specificity and sensitivity. In vitro tests confirmed that a few of the cytomegalovirus-associated TCR beta chains recognize cytomegalovirus antigens. Linkage disequilibrium might explain the correlated functional status among segregating V segments, but an unknown experimental factor could not be ruled out. A group of highly shared sequence variants was considered likely to be a technical artifact of the sequencing pipeline. Roughly uniform sequencing depth across donors was assumed in presence/absence analyses, although this assumption may not hold. A later analysis reported that several top co-occurrence clusters appeared linked to parvovirus B19, influenza, CMV and Epstein-Barr virus. In a later analysis, some 18,000 TCR beta sequences were associated with specific HLA alleles at a false discovery rate of 0.05. A further reported finding was that TCR beta sequences accurately predicted the HLA-A and HLA-B alleles for most subjects in the first cohort. In an earlier analysis of several hundred of the donors, most TCR beta V segments were observed in productive rearrangements about 90% or about 30% of the time, broadly matching IMGT annotations. Assigning TCR associations to individual alleles was difficult when HLA alleles, especially DR and DQ, strongly co-occurred. Because some donors lacked HLA typing at each locus, the association tests relied only on the typed subset. In a later analysis, HLA-associated TCR beta chains were found to be more clonally expanded and to have lower generation probabilities than equally common non-associated chains. In a later analysis, most CMV-associated TCR beta chains were found to appear HLA-restricted, with HLA associations seemingly driven largely by CMV exposure. In the study, 150 to 200 TCR beta chains were listed as associated with cytomegalovirus. The cohort was sequenced for TCR beta chains only, and without alpha or paired-chain data the features that could be detected were limited. The 87-base-pair reads could not distinguish some IMGT-functional V segments, including TRBV6-2 and TRBV6-3, so those segments were excluded. In a later genetic analysis, a missense DCLRE1C variant was associated with V-gene and J-gene trimming of TCR beta chains, and the association was replicated in an independent cohort. Compared with the roughly 710-donor mean, donors in an Asian-associated ancestry cluster had fewer N-insertions in productive TCRs, according to a later genetic analysis. Because counts were too low, roughly 17 rarely observed V segments, including chromosome 9 orphons, were left out of the earlier analysis of some 600 of the donors. CMV serostatus was the only immune exposure information available for the cohort.

Notes on this clone: Which antigen it targets is not known.

Based on the germline V gene, the CDR1 and CDR2 sequences are LGHNA and YNFKEQ. Counted from cysteine to phenylalanine, this CDR3 has 15 amino acids. The only DNA kept is the CDR3, 45 bases in frame from the first base. Trimming leaves V shorter by 4 bases and J shorter by 2 bases, with the junction holding 5 bases beyond the gene matches. In total, more than 500 healthy bone marrow donors made up the cohort. All cohort members were sampled while nominally healthy, although unrecorded immune exposures were likely present. The donor tested CMV seronegative and was one of the 352 seronegative cohort members. A peripheral blood sample was collected from each donor, and TCR beta sequencing was performed on peripheral blood mononuclear cells. The Qiagen DNeasy Blood Extraction Kit was used to extract genomic DNA from the blood cell samples. To prepare the library, the immunoSEQ multiplex PCR assay was applied. For the multiplex PCR, a mixture combining 60 forward primers for TCR Vbeta segments and 13 reverse primers for TCR Jbeta segments was used. A multiplex PCR assay on genomic DNA amplified the CDR3 region of rearranged TCR beta genes. The Illumina HiSeq System was used to sequence the amplified TCR beta libraries as 87-base-pair reads. The study's own analysis went as follows. Across the 670 or so repertoires, a later analysis counted approximately 83 million unique TCR beta chains, approximately 10 million of which were shared by at least two donors. To remove PCR and sequencing errors, raw reads were error-corrected and collapsed into unique sequences using a nearest-neighbor algorithm that merged closely related sequences. To assign V, D and J gene segments, CDR3 sequences were aligned to IMGT reference sequences. For a sequence to be retained, at least a six-nucleotide match to both a V gene segment and a J gene segment was required. A rearrangement counted as productive if the CDR3 had no stop codons and remained in frame with V and J, and every other rearrangement counted as non-productive. CDR3 was defined by IMGT convention, running from the second conserved V-encoded cysteine to the conserved J-encoded phenylalanine. Sequences without an unambiguous match to a single V gene segment were excluded from the earlier analysis of 500 to 700 of the donors. An earlier analysis of roughly 590 of the donors called V segments functional above 56.7% productive rearrangements and segregating when the between-donor standard deviation exceeded 5%. To diagnose cytomegalovirus status from the catalog of TCR beta chain sequences, a statistical classification framework was built. A later analysis assigned V and J genes by comparing TCR nucleotide sequences with IMGT/GENE-DB human TR gene sequences. The TCRdist pipeline was used in a later analysis to assign CDR3 sequences and most-parsimonious VDJ recombination scenarios. In a later analysis, each TCR beta chain was defined by its CDR3 amino acid sequence together with its V-gene family, and reads lacking a unique V-gene family were excluded. A later analysis removed 600 or so highly shared, low-generation-probability nucleotide sequences to deal with suspected cross-contamination and a sequencing artifact. In a later analysis, a clonal expansion index for each public chain was calculated from normalized within-repertoire ranks of inferred template counts. In a later analysis, generation probabilities were computed with a VDJ recombination model fitted to out-of-frame rearrangements, and the resulting probabilities were checked against IGoR. In a later analysis, hypergeometric tests were used to score TCR-TCR, TCR-HLA and TCR-CMV co-occurrence, with a repertoire-size bias correction applied to TCR pairs. In a later analysis, false discovery rates were estimated by permuting HLA or CMV assignments 20 times. A later analysis grouped co-occurring TCRs with DBSCAN, adding TCRdist sequence similarity when clustering within HLA-allele-positive subsets. For co-occurrence clustering, repertoires with fewer than 30,000 or more than 120,000 public chains were excluded, along with roughly 5 repertoires with anomalous nucleotide sharing. TCRdb carries this immuneACCESS record with in-frame sequences only. Its versions omit some clonotypes, under half of them owing to an unresolved V gene in the studies checked, with the rest unexplained. That table furnishes V, J and clone size, whereas the DNA furnished D and trimming. This sample's records show 180,000 or so clones. The ten largest clones add up to almost 0.75% of the sample.

The clonotype originates from a boy aged 5-17 years in good health and CMV-seronegative. Sequencing was carried out using PBMCs. The chain is made from TRBV4-2 and TRBJ2-1; 7 bases in the junction line up with TRBD1. The CDR3 region: CASSLWQGAYNEQFF. The bases read TGTGCCAGCAGCCTCTGGCAGGGGGCCTACAATGAGCAGTTCTTC.